This T cell receptor beta chain comes out of a study of blood T cell repertoires in COVID-19. Study overall: The United States, Italy and Spain were the sources of the acute and convalescent COVID-19 samples. PBMCs, B-cell-depleted T cells, or T cells were the source of the cDNA or gDNA that made up the material.

The CDR3 totals 14 residues. After removal of 7 bases from V and 6 bases from J, the junction contained 7 bases not matched to a gene. Germline CDR1 reads WSHSY; CDR2 reads SAAADI. Authors' methods: Amplification with reference gene primers provided the estimates of nucleated cell counts. Sequenced by immunoSEQ multiplex PCR; TCRdb stores in-frame clones only, minus some. V and J calls and clone size are given by that table; D and trimming were obtained from the DNA. The sample holds 90,000 to 120,000 clones, 75% to 95% seen once. Sequencing was done on a sample of peripheral blood. The genes are TRBV10-2 and TRBJ2-7; 12 nucleotides agree with TRBD1. The TCR sequence derives from a woman in her 30s with acute or convalescent COVID-19. The CDR3 DNA reads TGCGCCAGCACCGGGACAGGGGGCCAGAGCGAGCAGTACTTC. This translates into CASTGTGGQSEQYF.